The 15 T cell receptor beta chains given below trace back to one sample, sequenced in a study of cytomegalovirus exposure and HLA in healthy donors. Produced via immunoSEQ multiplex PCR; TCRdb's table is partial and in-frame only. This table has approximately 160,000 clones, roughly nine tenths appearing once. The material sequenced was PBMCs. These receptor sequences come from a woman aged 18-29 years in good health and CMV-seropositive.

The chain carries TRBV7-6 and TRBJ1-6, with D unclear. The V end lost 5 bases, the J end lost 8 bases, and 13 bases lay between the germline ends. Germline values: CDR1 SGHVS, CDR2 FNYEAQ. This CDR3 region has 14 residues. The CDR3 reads CASSATHRDSPLHF. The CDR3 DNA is TGTGCCAGCAGCGCTACACACCGGGATTCACCCCTCCACTTT. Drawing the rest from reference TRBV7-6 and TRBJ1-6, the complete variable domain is GAGVSQSPRYKVTKRGQDVALRCDPISGHVSLYWYRQALGQGPEFLTYFNYEAQQDKSGLPNDRFSAERPEGSISTLTIQRTEQRDSAMYRCASSATHRDSPLHFGNGTRLTVT.

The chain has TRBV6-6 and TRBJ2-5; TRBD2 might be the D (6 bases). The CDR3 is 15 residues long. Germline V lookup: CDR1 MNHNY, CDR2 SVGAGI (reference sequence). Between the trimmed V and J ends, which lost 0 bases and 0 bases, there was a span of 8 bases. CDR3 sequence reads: CASSYSEGYQETQYF. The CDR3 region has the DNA TGTGCCAGCAGTTACTCGGAGGGCTACCAAGAGACCCAGTACTTC.

The CDR3: CASSFGLAGVDEQFF. In DNA form, the CDR3 reads TGTGCCAGCAGCTTCGGACTAGCGGGAGTCGATGAGCAGTTCTTC. The J gene is TRBJ2-1, the V gene TRBV7-9; 13 bases align to TRBD2. The ends lost 3 bases at V and 8 bases at J; junction bases unmatched: 4. This CDR3 is built from 15 residues. Germline-derived CDR1 and CDR2 are SEHNR and FQNEAQ (reference sequence).

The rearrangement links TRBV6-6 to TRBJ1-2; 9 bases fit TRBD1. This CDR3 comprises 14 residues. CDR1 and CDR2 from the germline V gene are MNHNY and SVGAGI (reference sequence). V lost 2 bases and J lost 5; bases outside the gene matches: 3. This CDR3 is CASSYGTGRYGYTF. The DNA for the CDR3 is TGTGCCAGCAGTTACGGGACAGGGAGATATGGCTACACCTTC.

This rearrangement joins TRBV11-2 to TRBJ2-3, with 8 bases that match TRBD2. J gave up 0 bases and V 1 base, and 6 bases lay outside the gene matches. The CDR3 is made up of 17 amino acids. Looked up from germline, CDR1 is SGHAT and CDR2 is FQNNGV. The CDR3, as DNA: TGTGCCAGCAGCTTAGGGGATAGCGGGGAAAGCACAGATACGCAGTATTTT. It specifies CASSLGDSGESTDTQYF.

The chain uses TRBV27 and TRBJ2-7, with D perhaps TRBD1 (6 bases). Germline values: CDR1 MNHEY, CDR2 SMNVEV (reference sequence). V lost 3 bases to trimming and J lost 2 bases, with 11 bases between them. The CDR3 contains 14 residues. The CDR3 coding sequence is TGTGCCAGCAGTTTTACCAGGGGACCCTACGAGCAGTACTTC. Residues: CASSFTRGPYEQYF.

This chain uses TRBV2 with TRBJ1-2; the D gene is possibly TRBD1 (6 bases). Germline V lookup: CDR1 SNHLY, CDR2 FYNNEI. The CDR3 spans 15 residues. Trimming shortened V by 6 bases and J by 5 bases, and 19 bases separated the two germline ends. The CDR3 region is CASSTKLDSPYGYTF. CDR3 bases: TGTGCCAGCAGCACTAAACTGGACAGTCCATATGGCTACACCTTC.

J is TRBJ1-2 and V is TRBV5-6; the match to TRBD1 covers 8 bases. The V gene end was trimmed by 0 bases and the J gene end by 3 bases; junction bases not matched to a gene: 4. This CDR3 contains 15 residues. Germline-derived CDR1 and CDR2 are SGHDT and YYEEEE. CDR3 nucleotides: TGTGCCAGCAGCTTGGACGCAGGGGGCGACTATGGCTACACCTTC. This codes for CASSLDAGGDYGYTF.

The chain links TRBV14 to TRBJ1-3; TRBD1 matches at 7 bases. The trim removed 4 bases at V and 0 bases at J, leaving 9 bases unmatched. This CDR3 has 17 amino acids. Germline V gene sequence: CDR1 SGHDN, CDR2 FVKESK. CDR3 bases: TGTGCCAGCAGCCCTCTCCGGGACAGAAGCTCTGGAAACACCATATATTTT. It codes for CASSPLRDRSSGNTIYF.

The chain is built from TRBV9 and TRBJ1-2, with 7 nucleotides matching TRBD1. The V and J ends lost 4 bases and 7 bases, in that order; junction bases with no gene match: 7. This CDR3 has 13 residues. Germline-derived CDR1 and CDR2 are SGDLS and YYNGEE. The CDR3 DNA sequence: TGTGCCAGCAGCATAAGGACAGGTGCTGGCTACACCTTC. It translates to CASSIRTGAGYTF.

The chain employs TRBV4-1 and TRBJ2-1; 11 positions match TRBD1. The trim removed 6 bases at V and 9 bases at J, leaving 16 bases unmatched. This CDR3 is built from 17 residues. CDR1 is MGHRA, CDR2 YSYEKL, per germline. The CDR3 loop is CASSQTPGQGVQGEQFF. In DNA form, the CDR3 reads TGCGCCAGCAGTCAGACTCCGGGACAGGGGGTACAGGGTGAGCAGTTCTTC.

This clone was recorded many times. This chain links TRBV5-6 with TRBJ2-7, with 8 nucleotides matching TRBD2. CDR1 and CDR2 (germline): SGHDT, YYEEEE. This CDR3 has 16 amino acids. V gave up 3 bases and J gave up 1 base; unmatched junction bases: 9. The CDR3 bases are TGTGCCAGCAGCTGGGAATTAGCGGGAAGATCCTACGAGCAGTACTTC. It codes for CASSWELAGRSYEQYF.

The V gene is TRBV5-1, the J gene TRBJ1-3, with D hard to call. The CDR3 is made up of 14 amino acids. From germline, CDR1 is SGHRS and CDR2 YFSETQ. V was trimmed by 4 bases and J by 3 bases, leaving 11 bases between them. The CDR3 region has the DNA TGCGCCAGCAGCCCTAGCAAACTTGGAAACACCATATATTTT. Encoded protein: CASSPSKLGNTIYF.

CDR3 coding DNA: TGTGCCAGCAGATGGCAGGGGGTTGGTGTCACAGATACGCAGTATTTT. Protein product: CASRWQGVGVTDTQYF. The V and J genes are TRBV27 and TRBJ2-3; 7 nucleotides agree with TRBD1. The J segment lost 2 bases and the V segment lost 6 bases, leaving 11 bases of the junction unmatched. In germline, CDR1 is MNHEY, CDR2 SMNVEV (reference sequence). The CDR3 extends over 16 amino acids.

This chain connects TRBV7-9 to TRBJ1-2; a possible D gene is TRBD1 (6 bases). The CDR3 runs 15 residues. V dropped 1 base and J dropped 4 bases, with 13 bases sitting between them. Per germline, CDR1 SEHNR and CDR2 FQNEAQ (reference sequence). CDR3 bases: TGTGCCAGCAGCTTAGTGGGTCAGGGGCCCTATGGCTACACCTTC. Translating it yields CASSLVGQGPYGYTF.